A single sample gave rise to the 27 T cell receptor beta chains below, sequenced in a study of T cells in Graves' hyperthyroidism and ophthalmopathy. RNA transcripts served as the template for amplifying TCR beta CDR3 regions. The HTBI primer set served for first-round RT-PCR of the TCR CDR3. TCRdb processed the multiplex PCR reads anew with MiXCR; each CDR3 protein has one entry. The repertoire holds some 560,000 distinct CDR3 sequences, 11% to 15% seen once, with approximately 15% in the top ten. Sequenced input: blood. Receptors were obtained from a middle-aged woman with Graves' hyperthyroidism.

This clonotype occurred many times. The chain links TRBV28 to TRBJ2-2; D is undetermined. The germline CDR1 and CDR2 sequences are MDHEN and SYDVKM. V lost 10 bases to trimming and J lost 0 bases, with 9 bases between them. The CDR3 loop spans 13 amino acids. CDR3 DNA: TGTGCCACCCTTGGACCGAACACCGGGGAGCTGTTTTTT. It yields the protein CATLGPNTGELFF.

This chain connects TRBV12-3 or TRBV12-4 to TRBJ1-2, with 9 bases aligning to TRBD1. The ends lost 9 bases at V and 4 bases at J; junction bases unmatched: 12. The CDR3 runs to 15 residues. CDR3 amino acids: CASISGTGRLYGYTF. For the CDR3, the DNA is TGTGCCAGTATTTCCGGGACAGGGCGGCTCTATGGCTACACCTTC.

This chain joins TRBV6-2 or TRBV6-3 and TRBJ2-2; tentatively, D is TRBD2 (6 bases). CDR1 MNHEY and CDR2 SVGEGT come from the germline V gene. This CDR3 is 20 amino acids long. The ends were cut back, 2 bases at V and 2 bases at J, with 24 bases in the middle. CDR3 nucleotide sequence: TGTGCCAGCAGTTACATGTCGGGACTCTATCCCCCCGGCAACACCGGGGAGCTGTTTTTT. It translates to CASSYMSGLYPPGNTGELFF.

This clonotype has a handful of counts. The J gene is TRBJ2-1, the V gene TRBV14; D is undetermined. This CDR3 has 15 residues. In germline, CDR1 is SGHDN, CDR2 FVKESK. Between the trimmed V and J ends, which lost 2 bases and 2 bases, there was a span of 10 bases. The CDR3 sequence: CASSQRRLPYNEQFF. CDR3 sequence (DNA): TGTGCCAGCAGCCAACGCAGGTTACCCTACAATGAGCAGTTCTTC. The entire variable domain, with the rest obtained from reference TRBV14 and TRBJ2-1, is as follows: EAGVTQFPSHSVIEKGQTVTLRCDPISGHDNLYWYRRVMGKEIKFLLHFVKESKQDESGMPNNRFLAERTGGTYSTLKVQPAELEDSGVYFCASSQRRLPYNEQFFGPGTRLTVL.

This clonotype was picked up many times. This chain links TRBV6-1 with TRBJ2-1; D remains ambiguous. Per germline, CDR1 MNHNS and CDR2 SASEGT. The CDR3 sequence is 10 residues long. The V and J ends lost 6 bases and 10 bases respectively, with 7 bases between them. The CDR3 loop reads CASRDLEQFF. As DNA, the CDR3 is TGTGCCAGCAGGGACCTCGAGCAGTTCTTC.

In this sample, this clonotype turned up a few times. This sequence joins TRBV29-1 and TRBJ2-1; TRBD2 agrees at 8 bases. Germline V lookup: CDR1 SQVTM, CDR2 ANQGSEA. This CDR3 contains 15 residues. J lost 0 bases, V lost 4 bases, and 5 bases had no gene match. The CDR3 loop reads CSVVGGGSSYNEQFF. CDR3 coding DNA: TGCAGCGTTGTGGGCGGGGGGAGCTCCTACAATGAGCAGTTCTTC.

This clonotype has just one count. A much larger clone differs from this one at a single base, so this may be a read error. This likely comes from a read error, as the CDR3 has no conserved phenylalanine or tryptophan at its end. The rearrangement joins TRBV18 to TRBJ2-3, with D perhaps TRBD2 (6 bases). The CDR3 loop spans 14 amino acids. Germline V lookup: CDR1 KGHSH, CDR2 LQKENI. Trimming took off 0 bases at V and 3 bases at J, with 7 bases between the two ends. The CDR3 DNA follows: TGTGCCAGCTCACCACCGGAGGGAACAGATACGCAGTATCTT. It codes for CASSPPEGTDTQYL.

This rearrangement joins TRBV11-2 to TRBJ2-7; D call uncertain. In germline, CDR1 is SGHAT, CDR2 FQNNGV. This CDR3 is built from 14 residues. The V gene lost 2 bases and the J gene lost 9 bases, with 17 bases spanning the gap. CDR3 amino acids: CASSLFSGRRGQYF. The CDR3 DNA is TGTGCCAGCAGCTTATTTTCGGGCAGACGAGGGCAGTACTTC.

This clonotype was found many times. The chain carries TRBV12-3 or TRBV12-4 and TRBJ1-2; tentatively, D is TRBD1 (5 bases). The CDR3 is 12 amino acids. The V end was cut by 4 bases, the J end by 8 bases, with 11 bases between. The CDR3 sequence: CASSYGTAGYTF. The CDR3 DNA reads TGTGCCAGCAGTTACGGGACGGCCGGCTACACCTTC.

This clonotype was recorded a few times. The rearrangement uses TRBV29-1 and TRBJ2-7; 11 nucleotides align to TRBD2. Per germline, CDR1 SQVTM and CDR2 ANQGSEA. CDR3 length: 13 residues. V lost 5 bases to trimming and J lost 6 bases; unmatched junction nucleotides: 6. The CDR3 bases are TGCAGCGTTTTTACTAGCGGGAGCTTCGAGCAGTACTTC. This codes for CSVFTSGSFEQYF.

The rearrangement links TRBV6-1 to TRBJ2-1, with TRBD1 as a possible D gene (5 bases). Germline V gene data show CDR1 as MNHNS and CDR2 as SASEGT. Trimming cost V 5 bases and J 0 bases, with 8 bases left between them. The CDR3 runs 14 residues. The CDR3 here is CASSYDSSYNEQFF. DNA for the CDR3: TGTGCCAGCAGTTATGACAGCTCCTACAATGAGCAGTTCTTC.

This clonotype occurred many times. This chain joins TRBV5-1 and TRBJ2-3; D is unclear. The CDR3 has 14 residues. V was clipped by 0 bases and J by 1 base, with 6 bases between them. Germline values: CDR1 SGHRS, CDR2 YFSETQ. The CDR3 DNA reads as TGCGCCAGCAGCTTGGTAGTGGGCACAGATACGCAGTATTTT. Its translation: CASSLVVGTDTQYF.

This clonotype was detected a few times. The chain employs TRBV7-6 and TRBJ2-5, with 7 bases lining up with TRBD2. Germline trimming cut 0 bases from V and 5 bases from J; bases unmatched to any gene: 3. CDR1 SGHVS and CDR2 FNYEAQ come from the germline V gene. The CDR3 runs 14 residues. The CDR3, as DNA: TGTGCCAGCAGCTTAGCGGGAGGGCCGGAGACCCAGTACTTC. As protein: CASSLAGGPETQYF. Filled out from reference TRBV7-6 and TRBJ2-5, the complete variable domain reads GAGVSQSPRYKVTKRGQDVALRCDPISGHVSLYWYRQALGQGPEFLTYFNYEAQQDKSGLPNDRFSAERPEGSISTLTIQRTEQRDSAMYRCASSLAGGPETQYFGPGTRLLVL.

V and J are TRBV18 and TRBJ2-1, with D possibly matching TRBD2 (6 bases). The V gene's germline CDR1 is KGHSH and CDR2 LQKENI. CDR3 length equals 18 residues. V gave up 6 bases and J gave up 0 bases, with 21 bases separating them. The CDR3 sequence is CASSATITSTSSYNEQFF. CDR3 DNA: TGTGCCAGCTCCGCTACCATTACTAGCACCAGCTCCTACAATGAGCAGTTCTTC.

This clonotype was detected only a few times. The chain's CDR3 is CASSVARTSGSLEQFF. The DNA of the CDR3 is TGTGCCAGCAGCGTTGCTCGGACTAGCGGGAGTCTCGAGCAGTTCTTC. V is TRBV9 and J is TRBJ2-1, with TRBD2 matching over 13 bases. V lost 2 bases, J lost 10 bases, and 9 bases stayed unmatched. Germline lookup yields CDR1 SGDLS and CDR2 YYNGEE. This CDR3 has 16 amino acids.

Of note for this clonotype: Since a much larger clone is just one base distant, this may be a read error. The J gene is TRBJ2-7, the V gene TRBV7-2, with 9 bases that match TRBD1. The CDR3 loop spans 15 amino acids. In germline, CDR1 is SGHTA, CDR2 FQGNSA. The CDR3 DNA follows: TGTGCCGGCAGCTCCGACCCCGGGACAGGGAACGAGCAGTACTTC. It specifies CAGSSDPGTGNEQYF.

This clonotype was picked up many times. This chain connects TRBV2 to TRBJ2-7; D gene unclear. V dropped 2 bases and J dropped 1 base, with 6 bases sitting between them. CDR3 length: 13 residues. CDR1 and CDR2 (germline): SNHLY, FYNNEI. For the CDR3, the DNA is TGTGCCAGCAGTGAATCCCAGTCCTACGAGCAGTACTTC. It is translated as CASSESQSYEQYF.

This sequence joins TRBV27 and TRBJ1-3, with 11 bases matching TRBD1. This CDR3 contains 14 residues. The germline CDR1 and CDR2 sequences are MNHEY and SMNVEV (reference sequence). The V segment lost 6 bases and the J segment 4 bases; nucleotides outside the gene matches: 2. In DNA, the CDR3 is TGTGCCAGCAGGGGACAGGGGGAGGGAAACACCATATATTTT. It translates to CASRGQGEGNTIYF.

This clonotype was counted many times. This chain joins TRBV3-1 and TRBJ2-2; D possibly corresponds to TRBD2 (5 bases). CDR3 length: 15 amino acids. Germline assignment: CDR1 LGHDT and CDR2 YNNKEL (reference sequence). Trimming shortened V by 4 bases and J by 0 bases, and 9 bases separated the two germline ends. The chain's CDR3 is CASSLAYANTGELFF. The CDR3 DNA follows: TGTGCCAGCAGCCTAGCGTACGCGAACACCGGGGAGCTGTTTTTT.

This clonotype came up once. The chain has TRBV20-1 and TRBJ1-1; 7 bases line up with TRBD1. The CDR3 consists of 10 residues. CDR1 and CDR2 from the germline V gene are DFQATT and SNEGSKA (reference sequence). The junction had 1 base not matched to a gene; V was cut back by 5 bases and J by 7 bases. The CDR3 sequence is CSAWTGEAFF. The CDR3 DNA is TGCAGTGCTTGGACAGGTGAAGCTTTCTTT.

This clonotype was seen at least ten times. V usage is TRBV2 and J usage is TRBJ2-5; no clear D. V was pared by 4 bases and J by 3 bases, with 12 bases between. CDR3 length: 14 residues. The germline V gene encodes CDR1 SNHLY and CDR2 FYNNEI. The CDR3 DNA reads TGTGCCAGCAGTGTATGGGGTTGGGAAGAGACCCAGTACTTC. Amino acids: CASSVWGWEETQYF.

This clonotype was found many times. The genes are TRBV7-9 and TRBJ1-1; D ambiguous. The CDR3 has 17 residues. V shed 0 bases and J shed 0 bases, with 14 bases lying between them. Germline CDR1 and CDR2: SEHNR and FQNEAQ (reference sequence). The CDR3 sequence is CASSLAYPVAMNTEAFF. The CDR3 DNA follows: TGTGCCAGCAGCTTAGCTTATCCGGTGGCCATGAACACTGAAGCTTTCTTT.

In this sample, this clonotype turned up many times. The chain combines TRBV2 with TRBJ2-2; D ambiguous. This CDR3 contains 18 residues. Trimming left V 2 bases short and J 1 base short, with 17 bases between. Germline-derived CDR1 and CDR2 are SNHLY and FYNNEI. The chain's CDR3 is CASSESGQRLGNTGELFF. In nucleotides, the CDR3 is TGTGCCAGCAGTGAATCAGGCCAGCGCTTAGGGAACACCGGGGAGCTGTTTTTT.

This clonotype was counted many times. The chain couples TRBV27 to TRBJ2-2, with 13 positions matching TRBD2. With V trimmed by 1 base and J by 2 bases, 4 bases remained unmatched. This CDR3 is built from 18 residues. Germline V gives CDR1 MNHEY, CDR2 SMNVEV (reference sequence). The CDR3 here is CASSLYGLAGANTGELFF. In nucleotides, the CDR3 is TGTGCCAGCAGTTTATACGGACTAGCGGGAGCAAACACCGGGGAGCTGTTTTTT.

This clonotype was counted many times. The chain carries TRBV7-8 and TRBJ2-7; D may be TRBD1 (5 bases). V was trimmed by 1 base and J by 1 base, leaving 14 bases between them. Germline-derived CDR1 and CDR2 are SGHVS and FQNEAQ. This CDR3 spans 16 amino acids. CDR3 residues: CASSLGQGSQSYEQYF. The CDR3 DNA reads TGTGCCAGCAGCTTAGGGCAGGGTAGCCAATCCTACGAGCAGTACTTC.

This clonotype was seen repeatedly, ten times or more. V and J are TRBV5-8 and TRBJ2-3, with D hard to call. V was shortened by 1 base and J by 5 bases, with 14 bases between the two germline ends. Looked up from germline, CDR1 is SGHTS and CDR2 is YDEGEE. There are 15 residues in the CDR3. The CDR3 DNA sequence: TGTGCCAGCAGCTTGACTGGGCAGAGCCTAGATACGCAGTATTTT. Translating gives CASSLTGQSLDTQYF. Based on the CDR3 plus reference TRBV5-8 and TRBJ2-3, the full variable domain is EAGVTQSPTHLIKTRGQQATLRCSPISGHTSVYWYQQALGLGLQFLLWYDEGEERNRGNFPPRFSGRQFPNYSSELNVNALELEDSALYLCASSLTGQSLDTQYFGPGTRLTVL.

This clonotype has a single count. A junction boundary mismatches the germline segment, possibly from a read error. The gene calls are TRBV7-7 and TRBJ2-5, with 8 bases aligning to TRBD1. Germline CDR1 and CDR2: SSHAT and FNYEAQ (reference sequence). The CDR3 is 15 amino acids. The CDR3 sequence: CASSVGRTGQETQYF. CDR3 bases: TGTGCTAGCAGCGTAGGCCGGACAGGGCAAGAGACCCAGTACTTC.